This T cell receptor (beta chain) was obtained from a study of vaccination and CD4 T cells after COVID-19. Study context: Two mRNA vaccine doses were given, either BNT162b2 or mRNA-1273.

Of note for this clonotype: The antigen remains unidentified.

Documented time point: late sampling 161 to 241 days after vaccination in three convalescent patients. The treatment is: approximately 9-day PBMC culture with coronavirus spike peptide pools or control peptides (ViraFEST assay). ViraFEST relied on peptide pools to expand antigen-specific T cells; the TCRs were sequenced afterward. The cultures had half their medium swapped for fresh IL-2 medium on days 3 and 7. CDR3 size: 17 residues. Oncomine TCR Beta short-read sequencing was applied to DNA from cultured CD4+ T cells. TCRdb reprocessed the PCR reads via MiXCR and lists one record per CDR3 protein. The sample records 20,000 to 25,000 distinct CDR3 sequences, under 40% being singletons.

The receptor's source is a human donor who had recovered from COVID-19. The J gene is TRBJ1-5, the V gene TRBV21-1; TRBD1 was called by the table and not checked on the DNA. TRBV21-1 counts as a pseudogene. The sample in question was CD4+ T cells from blood, cultured in vitro, obtained about 7 months after SARS-CoV-2 vaccination. The CDR3 is CASSKVTDRGGNQPQHF. For the CDR3, the DNA is TGTGCCAGCAGCAAAGTCACCGACAGGGGTGGGAATCAGCCCCAGCATTTT.